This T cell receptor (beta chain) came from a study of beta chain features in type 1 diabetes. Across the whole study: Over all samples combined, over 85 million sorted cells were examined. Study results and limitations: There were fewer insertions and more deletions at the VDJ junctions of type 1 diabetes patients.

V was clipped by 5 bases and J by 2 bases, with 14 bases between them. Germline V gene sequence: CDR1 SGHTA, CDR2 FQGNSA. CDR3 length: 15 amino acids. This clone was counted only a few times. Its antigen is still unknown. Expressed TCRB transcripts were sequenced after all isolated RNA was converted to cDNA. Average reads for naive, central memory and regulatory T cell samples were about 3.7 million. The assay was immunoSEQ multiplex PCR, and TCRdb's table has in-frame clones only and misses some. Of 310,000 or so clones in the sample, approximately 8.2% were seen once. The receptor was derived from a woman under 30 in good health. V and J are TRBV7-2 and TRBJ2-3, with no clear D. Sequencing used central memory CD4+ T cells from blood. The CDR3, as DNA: TGTGCCAGCAGCCCCGGGTCTGGGCCCACAGATACGCAGTATTTT. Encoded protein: CASSPGSGPTDTQYF.